This is a list of T cell receptor beta chains from one sample in a study of blood T cell repertoires in COVID-19. Sequencing was performed with immunoSEQ multiplex PCR; in TCRdb, only in-frame clones are kept and a portion is missing. Among fewer than 90,000 clones listed, around 80% were seen once. Sample: peripheral blood. These TCRs come from a man aged 45-65 years with acute or convalescent COVID-19. Both conserved end residues are part of each CDR3. A D gene is named only where the DNA matches it firmly. Not all rows give a size; the values are once, few, many and, for expanded clones, a class.

d_call: NA
clone_size: NA
j_call: TRBJ2-7
v_call: TRBV7-3
cdr3_nt: TGTGCCAGCAGCTTAGCGGGGTCTCTCGAGCAGTACTTC
cdr3_aa: CASSLAGSLEQYF

d_call: NA
clone_size: NA
j_call: TRBJ2-7
v_call: TRBV7-2
cdr3_nt: TGTGCCAGCAGCCCCAGACTAGACCGCGAGCAGTACTTC
cdr3_aa: CASSPRLDREQYF

d_call: NA
clone_size: few
j_call: TRBJ1-4
v_call: TRBV23-1
cdr3_nt: TGCGCCAGCAGTCAATGGCCCGACAGGCCCGTAGAGGAAAAACTGTTTTTT
cdr3_aa: CASSQWPDRPVEEKLFF

d_call: NA
clone_size: NA
j_call: TRBJ1-2
v_call: TRBV27
cdr3_nt: TGTGCCAGCAGTTTATCCTGGGGAGCTAACTATGGCTACACCTTC
cdr3_aa: CASSLSWGANYGYTF

d_call: TRBD1
clone_size: once
j_call: TRBJ1-6
v_call: TRBV18
cdr3_nt: TGTGCCAGCTCACGTGGGGACAGGGGCACCTATAATTCACCCCTCCACTTT
cdr3_aa: CASSRGDRGTYNSPLHF

d_call: NA
clone_size: NA
j_call: TRBJ2-1
v_call: TRBV27
cdr3_nt: TGTGCCAGCAAAAACGAGGGAACCTACAATGAGCAGTTCTTC
cdr3_aa: CASKNEGTYNEQFF

d_call: NA
clone_size: NA
j_call: TRBJ2-7
v_call: TRBV15
cdr3_nt: TGTGCCACCAGCAGAGGTCGTGCGGGATACGAGCAGTACTTC
cdr3_aa: CATSRGRAGYEQYF

d_call: TRBD1
clone_size: few
j_call: TRBJ1-4
v_call: TRBV9
cdr3_nt: TGTGCCAGCAGCGAACGACAGGGTGATGAAAAACTGTTTTTT
cdr3_aa: CASSERQGDEKLFF

d_call: NA
clone_size: NA
j_call: TRBJ1-1
v_call: TRBV30
cdr3_nt: TGTGCCTGGAGTTGGCAGTCTGAAGCTTTCTTT
cdr3_aa: CAWSWQSEAFF

d_call: TRBD1
clone_size: NA
j_call: TRBJ1-3
v_call: TRBV19
cdr3_nt: TGTGCCAGTAGTCGGCAGGGACAGTTCGGAAACACCATATATTTT
cdr3_aa: CASSRQGQFGNTIYF

d_call: NA
clone_size: few
j_call: TRBJ2-2
v_call: TRBV3-1/TRBV3-2
cdr3_nt: TGTGCCAGCAGCCACTGGAGCGGGGAGCTGTTTTTT
cdr3_aa: CASSHWSGELFF

d_call: TRBD1
clone_size: NA
j_call: TRBJ2-7
v_call: TRBV5-6
cdr3_nt: TGTGCCAGCAGCTTACCGGGACAGAACGAGCAGTACTTC
cdr3_aa: CASSLPGQNEQYF

d_call: NA
clone_size: NA
j_call: TRBJ1-2
v_call: TRBV5-1
cdr3_nt: TGCGCCAGCAGCTTGGAACAGGGCGCCTATGGCTACACCTTC
cdr3_aa: CASSLEQGAYGYTF

d_call: TRBD1
clone_size: NA
j_call: TRBJ1-2
v_call: TRBV19
cdr3_nt: TGTGCCAGTACCTCCTACAGGGGGCAAGATGGAGCCGTCAATGGCTACACCTTC
cdr3_aa: CASTSYRGQDGAVNGYTF

d_call: NA
clone_size: once
j_call: TRBJ1-6
v_call: TRBV7-3
cdr3_nt: TGTGCCAGCAGCGAAGGGACATCTTCACCCCTCCACTTT
cdr3_aa: CASSEGTSSPLHF

d_call: NA
clone_size: NA
j_call: TRBJ1-1
v_call: TRBV4-3
cdr3_nt: TGCGCCAGCAGCCAGAACGCTCCGGCTGAAGCTTTCTTT
cdr3_aa: CASSQNAPAEAFF

d_call: TRBD1
clone_size: NA
j_call: TRBJ2-7
v_call: TRBV20-1
cdr3_nt: TGCAGTGCTTGGACAGGGGAGCAGTACTTC
cdr3_aa: CSAWTGEQYF

d_call: NA
clone_size: few
j_call: TRBJ2-7
v_call: TRBV6-5
cdr3_nt: TGTGCCAGCAGTTACTCGAAGGAGGGGACCTACGAGCAGTACTTC
cdr3_aa: CASSYSKEGTYEQYF

d_call: TRBD1
clone_size: NA
j_call: TRBJ1-2
v_call: TRBV5-4
cdr3_nt: TGTGCCAGCAGCGTAAGACAGGGGCGGAGTAGGGGCTACACCTTC
cdr3_aa: CASSVRQGRSRGYTF

d_call: NA
clone_size: NA
j_call: TRBJ2-7
v_call: TRBV6-6
cdr3_nt: TGTGCCAGCAGTATCCTGCAGGACTACGAGCAGTACTTC
cdr3_aa: CASSILQDYEQYF

d_call: TRBD1
clone_size: NA
j_call: TRBJ1-2
v_call: TRBV2
cdr3_nt: TGTGCCAGCAGTGAAAGCCGCAACAGGGGCTCTGGCTACACCTTC
cdr3_aa: CASSESRNRGSGYTF

d_call: TRBD1
clone_size: NA
j_call: TRBJ2-5
v_call: TRBV9
cdr3_nt: TGTGCCAGCAGCCGGACCGGGACAGGGCAAGAGACCCAGTACTTC
cdr3_aa: CASSRTGTGQETQYF

d_call: NA
clone_size: NA
j_call: TRBJ1-6
v_call: TRBV18
cdr3_nt: TGTGCCAGCTCATCCTTGTCTGACACCTTTCTCCACTTT
cdr3_aa: CASSSLSDTFLHF

d_call: NA
clone_size: NA
j_call: TRBJ2-7
v_call: TRBV19
cdr3_nt: TGTGCCAGTAGTCTAAGACACTCCCTCTACGAGCAGTACTTC
cdr3_aa: CASSLRHSLYEQYF

d_call: TRBD2
clone_size: NA
j_call: TRBJ2-3
v_call: TRBV6-6
cdr3_nt: TGTGCCAGCAGTGACCCTAGCGGGGGGACGGATACGCAGTATTTT
cdr3_aa: CASSDPSGGTDTQYF

d_call: NA
clone_size: NA
j_call: TRBJ1-2
v_call: TRBV4-1
cdr3_nt: TGCGCCAGCGGCCCGGGAGCTCCGTCCCTCTATGGCTACACCTTC
cdr3_aa: CASGPGAPSLYGYTF

d_call: NA
clone_size: once
j_call: TRBJ1-1
v_call: TRBV7-2
cdr3_nt: TGTGCCAGCAGCTTAGTCCCCGGGGGGATGTGGAACACTGAAGCTTTCTTT
cdr3_aa: CASSLVPGGMWNTEAFF

d_call: TRBD1
clone_size: NA
j_call: TRBJ2-7
v_call: TRBV27
cdr3_nt: TGTGCCAGCAGTTTATCCGGGAGGGGGACAGGGGGATTTTACGAGCAGTACTTC
cdr3_aa: CASSLSGRGTGGFYEQYF